The table lists the clone carrying this TCR beta chain with many counts. An end of the junction does not agree with germline; a read error may underlie this. This record comes from a study of metastatic and nonmetastatic thyroid tumors. Study as a whole: Across peripheral blood and tumor or nodule tissue samples taken from malignant and benign thyroid patients, the repertoires were compared with one another.

The CDR3 consists of 14 residues. Germline CDR1 and CDR2: SSHAT and FNYEAQ (reference sequence). MiXCR re-clonotyped the PCR reads for TCRdb. This sample has approximately 8,200 clones, with over 25% found just once. Each patient went into thyroid surgery without having received any treatment. V usage is TRBV7-7 and J usage is TRBJ2-2; D unresolved. The sequencing input was adjacent normal tissue. The source is a female donor with papillary thyroid cancer or a benign thyroid nodule (not recorded which). Some clones in this sample may be carry-over from other donors' samples. The CDR3 DNA reads TGTGCTAGCAGCCGACAACTGAACACCGGGGAGCTGTTTTTT. Its translation is CASSRQLNTGELFF. Supplemented by reference TRBV7-7 and TRBJ2-2, the full variable domain reads GAGVSQSPRYKVTKRGQDVTLRCDPISSHATLYWYQQALGQGPEFLTYFNYEAQPDKSGLPSDRFSAERPEGSISTLTIQRTEQRDSAMYRCASSRQLNTGELFFGEGSRLTVL.